Presented here are 5 T cell receptor beta chains from one specimen sequenced in a study of PD-1 blockade in classical Hodgkin lymphoma. Here immunoSEQ multiplex PCR was the method, and the copy in TCRdb shows in-frame clones only, minus some. The profile shows 40,000 to 50,000 clones, approximately 67% of them singletons. Time point denoted: cycle 4 day 1 (C4D1), after more than five weeks of nivolumab. Every single patient, without exception, relapsed after autologous stem cell transplantation, and brentuximab vedotin exposure varied. The sample in question was peripheral blood mononuclear cells (PBMCs), obtained before the fourth cycle of nivolumab. The receptors originated from a human donor with classical Hodgkin lymphoma.

The chain carries TRBV13 and TRBJ2-3; 10 bases align to TRBD2. Looked up from germline, CDR1 is PRHDT and CDR2 is FYEKMQ (reference sequence). V shed 5 bases and J 0 bases; nucleotides not matched to a gene: 8. The CDR3 has 17 residues. CDR3 bases: TGTGCCAGCAGCGGACCGGGACTAGCGAGCAGCACAGATACGCAGTATTTT. Protein: CASSGPGLASSTDTQYF.

The rearrangement uses TRBV4-1 and TRBJ2-7, with D tentatively TRBD2 (5 bases). The CDR3 consists of 15 residues. Per the germline V gene, CDR1 is MGHRA and CDR2 is YSYEKL. Trimming shortened V by 5 bases and J by 3 bases, and 17 bases separated the two germline ends. CDR3 loop: CASSNSEGRYYEQYF. CDR3 nucleotide sequence: TGCGCCAGCAGCAATAGCGAGGGCAGATACTACGAGCAGTACTTC.

This chain uses TRBV2 with TRBJ2-3; 8 bases align to TRBD2. Germline CDR1 reads SNHLY; CDR2 reads FYNNEI. Trimming at V came to 8 bases and at J to 0 bases, leaving 10 bases not matched to a gene. The CDR3 covers 16 residues. The CDR3 nucleotides read TGTGCCAGCCACTCTTTAGCGGGGTTTAGCACAGATACGCAGTATTTT. Translation gives CASHSLAGFSTDTQYF.

To note about this clone: A read error is possible here, since a much larger clone lies one base away. The V gene is TRBV4-3, the J gene TRBJ2-1; D gene uncertain. CDR1 and CDR2 from the germline V gene are LGHNA and YSLEER. V lost 0 bases, J lost 3 bases, and 15 bases lay in between. The CDR3 sequence is 17 residues long. CDR3 nucleotide sequence: TGCGCCAGCAGCCAAGATTTTACAGAGAGCTTCTACAATGAGCAGTTCTTC. It encodes CASSQDFTESFYNEQFF.

The chain couples TRBV4-3 to TRBJ2-7, with 16 positions matching TRBD2. The CDR3 totals 16 residues. Germline CDR1 is LGHNA and CDR2 is YSLEER. The V segment lost 3 bases and the J segment 2 bases; nucleotides outside the gene matches: 1. Written as DNA, the CDR3 is TGCGCCAGCAGCCAGGGGACTAGCGGGGGGGCCTACGAGCAGTACTTC. Protein: CASSQGTSGGAYEQYF.